The next 9 T cell receptor beta chains were all read from a single sample in a study of blood T cell repertoires in COVID-19. Profiling relied on immunoSEQ multiplex PCR, and the TCRdb table lists in-frame clones only, not all of them. The sample has about half a million clones, roughly 85% seen once. The sequencing sample was made of peripheral blood. The receptors shown here come from a human donor in a cohort sampled during active COVID-19.

The rearrangement joins TRBV30 to TRBJ2-1; D is unclear. V dropped 2 bases and J dropped 6 bases, with 5 bases sitting between them. CDR1 is GTSNPN and CDR2 is SVGIG in the germline V gene (reference sequence). The CDR3 loop spans 11 amino acids. The CDR3 loop is CAWSPRNEQFF. The CDR3 nucleotides are TGTGCCTGGAGTCCTCGCAATGAGCAGTTCTTC. Combining the CDR3 with reference TRBV30 and TRBJ2-1 gives the whole variable domain SQTIHQWPATLVQPVGSPLSLECTVEGTSNPNLYWYRQAAGRGLQLLFYSVGIGQISSEVPQNLSASRPQDRQFILSSKKLLLSDSGFYLCAWSPRNEQFFGPGTRLTVL.

The rearrangement joins TRBV7-8 to TRBJ1-3; D is possibly TRBD1 (6 bases). The CDR3 spans 16 residues. V gave up 5 bases and J gave up 0 bases, with 14 bases separating them. CDR1 and CDR2 (germline): SGHVS, FQNEAQ. The CDR3 DNA reads TGTGCCAGCAGCCCCCGGACAGCATTCTCTGGAAACACCATATATTTT. Translation gives CASSPRTAFSGNTIYF. Based on the CDR3 plus reference TRBV7-8 and TRBJ1-3, the full variable domain is GAGVSQSPRYKVAKRGQDVALRCDPISGHVSLFWYQQALGQGPEFLTYFQNEAQLDKSGLPSDRFFAERPEGSVSTLKIQRTQQEDSAVYLCASSPRTAFSGNTIYFGEGSWLTVV.

This clone showed up just once. V gene TRBV5-1 combines with J gene TRBJ1-1; 9 bases are shared with TRBD1. V lost 0 bases, J lost 6 bases, and 15 bases stayed unmatched. Per germline, CDR1 SGHRS and CDR2 YFSETQ. This CDR3 has 18 amino acids. CDR3 DNA: TGCGCCAGCAGCTTGGTGGGGGACAGGGTACGGGGTAAGGCTGAAGCTTTCTTT. Encoded protein: CASSLVGDRVRGKAEAFF.

This sequence joins TRBV10-3 and TRBJ2-1; the match to TRBD1 covers 9 bases. The CDR3 runs to 12 residues. J was trimmed by 8 bases and V by 8 bases; bases with no gene match: 4. Germline V gives CDR1 ENHRY, CDR2 SYGVKD. The CDR3 DNA reads as TGTGCCATCGGGGGGGACAGGGATGAGCAGTTCTTC. It yields the protein CAIGGDRDEQFF.

CDR3 sequence (DNA): TGTGCCACTTCTCGGGGGGCGCAGGAAAAACTGTTTTTT. Protein product: CATSRGAQEKLFF. The J gene is TRBJ1-4, the V gene TRBV6-5, with D possibly TRBD1 on 6 matching bases. CDR1 and CDR2 from the germline V gene are MNHEY and SVGAGI. The CDR3 is 13 amino acids. V lost 10 bases to trimming and J lost 8 bases, with 17 bases between them.

This clone was detected once. The chain employs TRBV19 and TRBJ2-2; 7 bases fit TRBD1. Trimming took 7 bases from V and 4 from J; bases not matched to a gene: 6. This CDR3 is 14 amino acids long. The germline CDR1 and CDR2 sequences are LNHDA and SQIVND (reference sequence). DNA of the CDR3: TGTGCCAGTAACCTGGGACAGAGCACCGGGGAGCTGTTTTTT. This encodes CASNLGQSTGELFF.

In this sample, this clone turned up once. The chain uses TRBV11-2 and TRBJ1-1; D uncertain. CDR3 length: 15 amino acids. The germline gives CDR1 SGHAT, CDR2 FQNNGV. V was trimmed by 3 bases and J by 1 base, leaving 12 bases between them. The CDR3 nucleotides are TGTGCCAGCAGCTTGGGTCTAGCTAGGAACACTGAAGCTTTCTTT. It specifies CASSLGLARNTEAFF.

Only a few counts were recorded for this clone. The chain joins TRBV5-4 to TRBJ2-7; D is undetermined. There are 11 residues in the CDR3. Germline CDR1 and CDR2: SGHNT and YYREEE (reference sequence). Trimming stripped 3 bases from V and 1 base from J, with 2 bases between. For the CDR3, the DNA is TGTGCCAGCAGCTCTTCCTACGAGCAGTACTTC. It codes for CASSSSYEQYF.

Comment on this clone: One end of the junction does not line up with germline, which may come from a read error. The chain carries TRBV3-1 (or the pseudogene TRBV3-2) and TRBJ1-1, with TRBD1 matching 8 bases. The length of the CDR3 is 14 residues. Germline V gene data show CDR1 as LGHDT and CDR2 as YNNKEL (reference sequence). CDR3 nucleotides: TGTGCCAGCAGCCAAGGAGGGGCGGGGACAGGCTCAATCTTT. Residues: CASSQGGAGTGSIF.